The text below deals with one T cell receptor (beta chain). No antigen is known for it. This sample stems from a study of T cell responses to AZD1222 COVID-19 vaccine. Germline CDR1 is MNHEY and CDR2 is SVGAGI. The length of the CDR3 is 13 residues. The germline V and J ends were trimmed by 5 bases and 7 bases, with 12 bases remaining between them. Overall study findings and caveats: Among the donors, most were white British and more were female, and clonal diversity was possibly underestimated.

The method was immunoSEQ multiplex PCR; TCRdb's version includes in-frame clones alone and lacks a portion of them. The sample holds around 140,000 clones, roughly 92% seen once. The J gene is TRBJ1-5, the V gene TRBV6-5; D is ambiguous. Here the sequenced sample was peripheral blood, taken on day 0 of AZD1222 vaccination. The clonotype comes from an adult in good health. CDR3 amino acids: CASSPGRSQPQHF. CDR3 DNA: TGTGCCAGCAGTCCAGGTCGCAGCCAGCCCCAGCATTTT.